These 23 T cell receptor beta chains came from one sample sequenced in a study of blood T cell repertoires in COVID-19. Sequencing used immunoSEQ multiplex PCR; TCRdb keeps in-frame clones, though not all of them. The data contain some 450,000 clones, about 90% of them seen just once; the ten biggest clones take up 0.8% to 1%. The sequenced material came from peripheral blood. These TCRs come from a man aged 18 to 35 with COVID-19, enrolled during active disease.

J is TRBJ2-3 and V is TRBV5-4, with a possible D match to TRBD2 (5 bases). Trimming took 4 bases from V and 2 from J, leaving 8 bases between them. The CDR3 contains 13 residues. The germline V gene encodes CDR1 SGHNT and CDR2 YYREEE (reference sequence). Written as DNA, the CDR3 is TGTGCCAGCAGCGTTAGCGACACAGATACGCAGTATTTT. Translating it yields CASSVSDTDTQYF.

The V and J genes are TRBV19 and TRBJ2-1, with 7 nucleotides matching TRBD1. The CDR3 totals 15 residues. The trim removed 5 bases at V and 3 bases at J, leaving 7 bases unmatched. Germline V gene lookup returns CDR1 LNHDA and CDR2 SQIVND (reference sequence). In DNA form, the CDR3 reads TGTGCCAGTAGTCCAGGGGGAGCATTCTACAATGAGCAGTTCTTC. Translated, it gives CASSPGGAFYNEQFF.

This rearrangement joins TRBV27 to TRBJ1-6; 9 nucleotides line up with TRBD1. V lost 4 bases to trimming and J lost 7 bases; unmatched junction nucleotides: 8. Germline CDR1 is MNHEY and CDR2 is SMNVEV (reference sequence). CDR3 size: 16 residues. The CDR3 coding sequence is TGTGCCAGCAGTTCCCTTACGGGACAGGGAAATTCACCCCTCCACTTT. Translating gives CASSSLTGQGNSPLHF.

J is TRBJ2-1 and V is TRBV19; TRBD2 agrees at 10 bases. CDR1 is LNHDA, CDR2 SQIVND, per germline (reference sequence). V gave up 11 bases and J gave up 4 bases; unmatched junction bases: 8. The CDR3 runs 14 residues. Here the CDR3 reads CALSSGRVYNEQFF. CDR3 sequence (DNA): TGTGCCTTATCAAGCGGGAGGGTTTACAATGAGCAGTTCTTC.

The chain employs TRBV6-5 and TRBJ2-7; TRBD2 is a possible D gene (5 bases). This CDR3 has 13 residues. Germline V gene sequence: CDR1 MNHEY, CDR2 SVGAGI. Trimming took 5 bases from V and 0 from J, leaving 8 bases between them. This chain's CDR3 is CASSKRDSYEQYF. The CDR3 DNA reads as TGTGCCAGCAGTAAACGGGACTCCTACGAGCAGTACTTC.

This chain connects TRBV3-1 (or the pseudogene TRBV3-2) to TRBJ2-2; D ambiguous. Per germline, CDR1 LGHDT and CDR2 YNNKEL (reference sequence). Trimming cost V 3 bases and J 3 bases, with 14 bases left between them. This CDR3 comprises 16 residues. This chain's CDR3 is CASSHQAFSYTGELFF. The CDR3 DNA reads TGTGCCAGCAGCCATCAGGCATTCAGTTACACCGGGGAGCTGTTTTTT.

The V call is TRBV18, the J call TRBJ2-1, with 13 bases identical to TRBD2. Germline V lookup: CDR1 KGHSH, CDR2 LQKENI. The CDR3 runs 14 residues. V trimming: 6 bases; J trimming: 7 bases; junction bases outside the gene matches: 3. This CDR3 is CASSGTSGKNEQFF. The DNA of the CDR3 is TGTGCCAGCTCGGGGACTAGCGGGAAAAATGAGCAGTTCTTC.

V and J are TRBV12-3 or TRBV12-4 and TRBJ1-1; D uncertain. This CDR3 has 13 residues. V gave up 7 bases and J gave up 4 bases, with 13 bases separating them. Here the CDR3 reads CASKGRSSTEAFF. The CDR3 DNA reads TGTGCCAGCAAAGGGAGGTCGAGCACTGAAGCTTTCTTT.

As regards this clone: The sample holds other DNA sequences that translate to the same CDR3. The chain combines TRBV7-9 with TRBJ2-5; 8 bases fit TRBD2. CDR1 and CDR2 (germline): SEHNR, FQNEAQ (reference sequence). The length of the CDR3 is 14 residues. The V segment lost 5 bases and the J segment 2 bases; nucleotides outside the gene matches: 4. CDR3 amino acids: CASSQSGGQETQYF. In DNA form, the CDR3 reads TGTGCCAGCAGCCAGAGCGGGGGTCAAGAGACCCAGTACTTC.

This rearrangement joins TRBV5-1 to TRBJ2-7, with D possibly TRBD1 on 6 matching bases. The CDR3 contains 16 residues. CDR1 is SGHRS and CDR2 is YFSETQ in the germline V gene. The germline V and J ends were trimmed by 4 bases and 3 bases, with 20 bases remaining between them. The CDR3 protein is CASSPGQTRLLYEQYF. The CDR3 bases are TGCGCCAGCAGCCCTGGACAGACGAGGTTACTCTACGAGCAGTACTTC.

The V call is TRBV5-5, the J call TRBJ1-1, with D maybe TRBD1 (5 bases). Looked up from germline, CDR1 is SGHKS and CDR2 is YYEKEE (reference sequence). This CDR3 comprises 13 residues. Trimming stripped 0 bases from V and 7 bases from J, with 10 bases between. The CDR3 DNA reads TGTGCCAGCAGCTTGGGACAGATTAATGAAGCTTTCTTT. Translation gives CASSLGQINEAFF.

The chain uses TRBV7-2 and TRBJ1-6; TRBD1 matches 7 bases. Germline V CDR1 and CDR2: SGHTA, FQGNSA. The CDR3 totals 17 residues. V gave up 5 bases and J gave up 5 bases; unmatched junction bases: 12. CDR3 coding DNA: TGTGCCAGCAGCATTGGCGGGACAGCACCCAATAATTCACCCCTCCACTTT. Protein: CASSIGGTAPNNSPLHF.

The gene calls are TRBV24-1 and TRBJ2-2; no clear D. This CDR3 spans 13 amino acids. Germline assignment: CDR1 KGHDR and CDR2 SFDVKD. Trimming removed 3 bases from V and 6 bases from J, with 7 bases in between. The CDR3 reads CATSDGRPGELFF. In nucleotides, the CDR3 is TGTGCCACCAGTGATGGGCGTCCCGGGGAGCTGTTTTTT.

The chain is built from TRBV14 and TRBJ2-1; TRBD2 matches at 9 bases. The CDR3 runs to 15 residues. V gave up 4 bases and J gave up 5 bases; unmatched junction bases: 6. Germline V CDR1 and CDR2: SGHDN, FVKESK. The CDR3 bases are TGTGCCAGCAGCCCCCGAGCGGGGGGAAACAATGAGCAGTTCTTC. This gives the protein CASSPRAGGNNEQFF.

The chain employs TRBV30 and TRBJ1-1, with D hard to call. This CDR3 region has 14 residues. V lost 2 bases, J lost 0 bases, and 10 bases lay in between. Germline V gene lookup returns CDR1 GTSNPN and CDR2 SVGIG (reference sequence). The CDR3 spells CAWSSSGVNTEAFF. In DNA, the CDR3 is TGTGCCTGGAGTAGCTCCGGGGTGAACACTGAAGCTTTCTTT.

The chain has TRBV6-5 and TRBJ2-4; 9 bases fit TRBD1. After removal of 6 bases from V and 8 bases from J, the junction contained 5 bases not matched to a gene. This CDR3 comprises 13 residues. Germline assignment: CDR1 MNHEY and CDR2 SVGAGI. The CDR3 sequence: CASSLDRGDIQYF. The DNA of the CDR3 is TGTGCCAGCAGCCTGGACAGGGGAGACATTCAGTACTTC.

Only a few counts were recorded for this clone. The chain has TRBV20-1 and TRBJ1-2; maybe TRBD1 (6 bases). CDR1 is DFQATT, CDR2 SNEGSKA, per germline (reference sequence). The length of the CDR3 is 11 residues. Trimming removed 3 bases from V and 8 bases from J, with 10 bases in between. CDR3 sequence reads: CSASRQAGYTF. CDR3 DNA: TGCAGTGCTAGTCGACAGGCCGGCTACACCTTC.

V is TRBV6-2 or TRBV6-3 and J is TRBJ2-1; 14 bases agree with TRBD2. Germline trimming cut 5 bases from V and 5 bases from J; bases unmatched to any gene: 11. CDR3 length equals 18 residues. Germline V CDR1 and CDR2: MNHEY, SVGEGT. CDR3 in DNA: TGTGCCAGCAGTACGGGACTAGCGGGGGCCTATCGCCACAATGAGCAGTTCTTC. This sequence encodes CASSTGLAGAYRHNEQFF.

V is TRBV4-1 and J is TRBJ2-3; tentative D call: TRBD2 (7 bases). The V gene lost 5 bases and the J gene lost 6 bases, with 18 bases spanning the gap. This CDR3 is built from 15 residues. CDR1 is MGHRA, CDR2 YSYEKL, per germline. The CDR3 DNA sequence: TGCGCCAGCAGCGAGGACAGATCACTAGCGGATACGCAGTATTTT. It is translated as CASSEDRSLADTQYF.

CDR3 nucleotide sequence: TGTGCCAGCAGCCCTCCGGAGCGTGGCTACACCTTC. It encodes CASSPPERGYTF. The chain carries TRBV6-2 or TRBV6-3 and TRBJ1-2; D gene unclear. The CDR3 runs to 12 residues. V lost 6 bases and J 7 bases, leaving 12 bases between the germline ends. Germline values: CDR1 MNHEY, CDR2 SVGEGT.

This rearrangement joins TRBV11-2 to TRBJ2-1; TRBD2 aligns across 14 bases. Germline loops: CDR1 SGHAT, CDR2 FQNNGV. CDR3 length: 18 amino acids. V gave up 4 bases and J gave up 2 bases; unmatched junction bases: 7. This chain's CDR3 is CASSSMGLAGAPYNEQFF. CDR3 nucleotides: TGTGCCAGCAGCTCCATGGGACTAGCGGGAGCACCCTACAATGAGCAGTTCTTC.

This chain connects TRBV6-6 to TRBJ2-7; 9 bases agree with TRBD2. Germline CDR1 and CDR2: MNHNY and SVGAGI (reference sequence). The CDR3 covers 16 residues. With V trimmed by 0 bases and J by 2 bases, 5 bases remained unmatched. DNA of the CDR3: TGTGCCAGCAGTTACTCGGTCGCGGGAGGGCCCTACGAGCAGTACTTC. This encodes CASSYSVAGGPYEQYF.

This chain links TRBV7-3 with TRBJ2-7; 7 nucleotides align to TRBD2. The germline CDR1 and CDR2 sequences are SGHTA and FQGTGA. The CDR3 covers 14 residues. The V gene end was trimmed by 5 bases and the J gene end by 7 bases; junction bases not matched to a gene: 11. The CDR3 reads CASSTGGPVGEQYF. CDR3 nucleotides: TGTGCCAGCAGCACGGGAGGCCCGGTGGGGGAGCAGTACTTC.